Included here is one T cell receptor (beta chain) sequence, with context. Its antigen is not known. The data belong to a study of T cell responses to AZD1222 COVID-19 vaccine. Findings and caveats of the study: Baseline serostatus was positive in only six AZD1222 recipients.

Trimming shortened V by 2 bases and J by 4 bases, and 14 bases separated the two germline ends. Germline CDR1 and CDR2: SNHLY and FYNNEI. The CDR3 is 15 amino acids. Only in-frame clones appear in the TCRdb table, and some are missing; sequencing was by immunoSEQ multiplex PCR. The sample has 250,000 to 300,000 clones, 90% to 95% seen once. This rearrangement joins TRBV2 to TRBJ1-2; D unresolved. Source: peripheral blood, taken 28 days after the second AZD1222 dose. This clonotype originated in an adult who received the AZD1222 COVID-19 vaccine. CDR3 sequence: CASSERQASFYGYTF. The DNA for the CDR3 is TGTGCCAGCAGTGAACGCCAGGCCAGTTTCTATGGCTACACCTTC.